Listed below are T cell receptor beta chains from one sample, sequenced in a study of shared clonotypes between healthy human individuals. Method: immunoSEQ multiplex PCR; TCRdb's copy keeps in-frame clones and lacks some. Of about 2,500,000 clones listed, more than 80% are singletons. The specimen was naive CD4+ T cells sorted from blood. Receptors were obtained from a man younger than 35 in good health. CDR3s include the opening cysteine and the closing phenylalanine or tryptophan. The D gene is left open where the match is weak. Some rows mark clone size as missing; the rest say once, few, many or name a class of expanded clone.

j_call clone_size v_call d_call cdr3_aa cdr3_nt
TRBJ2-6 - TRBV28 - CASSLNWGSGANVLTF TGTGCCAGCAGTCTGAATTGGGGCTCTGGGGCCAACGTCCTGACTTTC
TRBJ2-3 - TRBV25-1 - CASSDSSRDTQYF TGTGCCAGCAGTGATAGTTCGCGGGATACGCAGTATTTT
TRBJ1-1 - TRBV5-4 - CASSVREHTEAFF TGTGCCAGCTCAGTTAGGGAGCACACTGAAGCTTTCTTT
TRBJ2-7 - TRBV19 - CASSYAGAYEQYF TGTGCCAGTAGTTATGCAGGGGCCTACGAGCAGTACTTC
TRBJ2-7 - TRBV5-1 - CASSPGQFYEQYF TGCGCCAGCAGCCCCGGACAGTTCTACGAGCAGTACTTC
TRBJ2-7 - TRBV28 - CASSEITGNSGEQYF TGTGCCAGCAGTGAGATTACAGGGAACTCAGGCGAGCAGTACTTC
TRBJ2-5 - TRBV5-4 TRBD2 CASSLIREGETQYF TGTGCCAGCAGCCTAATCAGGGAGGGGGAGACCCAGTACTTC
TRBJ2-7 - TRBV7-8 - CASSFGTPNYEQYF TGTGCCAGCAGCTTCGGGACGCCGAATTACGAGCAGTACTTC
TRBJ2-1 - TRBV7-8 - CASSVSAVAANNEQFF TGTGCCAGCAGCGTTAGTGCGGTAGCAGCCAACAATGAGCAGTTCTTC
TRBJ1-2 once TRBV6-5 - CASSYSAGGGGYTF TGTGCCAGCAGTTACTCAGCGGGGGGAGGAGGCTACACCTTC
TRBJ2-7 - TRBV10-3 TRBD2 CAISGASGRPDFYEQYF TGTGCCATCAGTGGGGCTAGCGGGAGGCCCGATTTCTACGAGCAGTACTTC
TRBJ2-7 - TRBV6-5 - CASSYSLEGSGEQYF TGTGCCAGCAGTTACTCGTTGGAGGGGAGTGGCGAGCAGTACTTC
TRBJ2-7 - TRBV4-3 - CASSQDLAPYEQYF TGCGCCAGCAGCCAAGACTTAGCTCCCTACGAGCAGTACTTC
TRBJ1-1 - TRBV5-6 TRBD1 CASSWTGQGFMNTEAFF TGTGCCAGCAGCTGGACCGGACAGGGCTTCATGAACACTGAAGCTTTCTTT
TRBJ1-2 - TRBV19 TRBD1 CASSETGVAGGYTF TGTGCCAGTAGTGAGACAGGGGTGGCAGGTGGCTACACCTTC
TRBJ2-5 - TRBV4-2 TRBD2 CASSHPGLPGETQYF TGTGCCAGCAGCCACCCGGGACTACCGGGAGAGACCCAGTACTTC
TRBJ1-1 - TRBV2 - CASSEEISWAGRLLF TGTGCCAGCAGTGAAGAGATCTCTTGGGCAGGGCGGCTGCTCTTT
TRBJ2-3 - TRBV7-9 TRBD2 CASSFGGGDTQYF TGTGCCAGCAGCTTTGGGGGAGGGGATACGCAGTATTTT
TRBJ2-3 - TRBV5-4 TRBD1 CASSLTLTGTDTQYF TGTGCCAGCAGCCTTACCCTGACAGGGACAGATACGCAGTATTTT
TRBJ2-5 - TRBV19 - CASSPWTAKETQYF TGTGCCAGTAGTCCCTGGACGGCAAAAGAGACCCAGTACTTC
TRBJ1-4 few TRBV30 TRBD1 CAWRQGDEKLFF TGTGCCTGGAGGCAGGGGGATGAAAAACTGTTTTTT
TRBJ1-1 - TRBV30 TRBD1 CAWSTGQGNTEAFF TGTGCCTGGAGCACCGGACAGGGGAACACTGAAGCTTTCTTT
TRBJ2-7 - TRBV27 TRBD1 CASSLTGGEQYF TGTGCCAGCAGTCTGACAGGGGGCGAGCAGTACTTC
TRBJ2-1 - TRBV28 TRBD2 CASEGSGGRRNNEQFF TGTGCCAGCGAGGGTAGCGGGGGGCGACGCAACAATGAGCAGTTCTTC
TRBJ2-3 - TRBV5-5 - CASSSGPDTDTQYF TGTGCCAGCAGCTCTGGGCCGGACACAGATACGCAGTATTTT
TRBJ2-7 - TRBV7-2 TRBD1 CASSSPAGTGLYF TGTGCCAGCAGCTCCCCAGCCGGGACAGGCTTGTACTTC
TRBJ2-2 - TRBV7-9 - CASNGGTGELFF TGTGCCAGCAACGGGGGTACCGGGGAGCTGTTTTTT
TRBJ1-2 - TRBV4-1 TRBD1 CASSRDTGGSWGYTF TGCGCCAGCAGCCGAGATACAGGGGGATCGTGGGGCTACACCTTC
TRBJ2-7 once TRBV30 - CAWQGSGREQYF TGTGCCTGGCAGGGGTCGGGTAGGGAGCAGTACTTC
TRBJ2-1 once TRBV2 TRBD1 CASVGQGYNEQFF TGTGCCAGCGTGGGACAGGGGTACAATGAGCAGTTCTTC
TRBJ2-2 - TRBV4-1 TRBD1 CASSQEDRVVGELFF TGCGCCAGCAGCCAGGAGGACAGGGTAGTCGGGGAGCTGTTTTTT
TRBJ2-5 - TRBV9 TRBD2 CASSVRGSGGTETQYF TGTGCCAGCAGCGTACGAGGTAGCGGGGGAACAGAGACCCAGTACTTC
TRBJ2-4 - TRBV6-5 - CASRDSLAKNIQYF TGTGCCAGCAGGGACAGCCTAGCCAAAAACATTCAGTACTTC
TRBJ1-1 few TRBV18 - CASSLTGISTEAFF TGTGCCAGCTCACTCACAGGAATTTCCACTGAAGCTTTCTTT
TRBJ2-1 - TRBV5-1 TRBD1 CASSSQSRPGGGNEQFF TGCGCCAGCAGCTCTCAGTCGCGGCCAGGGGGCGGGAATGAGCAGTTCTTC
TRBJ2-7 - TRBV2 TRBD2 CASSPTSGRSHEQYF TGTGCCAGCAGTCCGACTAGCGGGAGAAGCCACGAGCAGTACTTC
TRBJ2-2 - TRBV9 - CASQRNTGELFF TGTGCCAGCCAGCGGAACACCGGGGAGCTGTTTTTT
TRBJ1-3 - TRBV5-1 - CASSLGGDSGNTIYF TGCGCCAGCAGCTTGGGAGGGGACTCTGGAAACACCATATATTTT
TRBJ1-5 - TRBV19 - CASSTDRRNQPQHF TGTGCCAGTAGTACCGACAGACGCAATCAGCCCCAGCATTTT
TRBJ2-2 - TRBV11-2 - CASSSRGQGTPFSGELFF TGTGCCAGCAGCTCGCGCGGGCAGGGGACCCCTTTCTCCGGGGAGCTGTTTTTT
TRBJ1-2 - TRBV5-5 - CASSLVGRPGYGYTF TGTGCCAGCAGCTTGGTCGGGCGTCCAGGGTATGGCTACACCTTC
TRBJ1-1 once TRBV10-2 - CASSVGDSLSEAFF TGCGCCAGCAGTGTAGGAGACAGCCTATCCGAAGCTTTCTTT
TRBJ1-1 - TRBV5-6 - CASTFGTEAFF TGTGCCAGCACGTTCGGGACTGAAGCTTTCTTT
TRBJ1-1 - TRBV2 - CASSEGRDTEAFF TGTGCCAGCAGTGAAGGAAGGGATACTGAAGCTTTCTTT